These T cell receptor beta chains were read from a single sample in a study of shared T cell receptors in the human thymus. Generated by immunoSEQ multiplex PCR, the TCRdb table keeps only in-frame clones and is missing some. This table has almost 550,000 clones, about four fifths appearing once. This sample also appeared in a second study, on human thymus T cells.

The sequenced material came from thymocytes. These receptors were obtained from a boy less than two years old with a congenital heart defect. CDR3s leave out the opening cysteine and the closing phenylalanine or tryptophan. D genes are given only for firm matches.

d_gene: TRBD1; v_gene: TRBV7-6; j_gene: TRBJ2-7; CDR3aa: ASSPTGGASHEQY
d_gene: -; v_gene: TRBV4-3; j_gene: TRBJ1-1; CDR3aa: ASSPPGRRPGTEAF
d_gene: -; v_gene: TRBV4-1; j_gene: TRBJ1-5; CDR3aa: ASSQGRGDQPQH
d_gene: -; v_gene: TRBV30; j_gene: TRBJ1-2; CDR3aa: AWSGEGQVDYGYT
d_gene: -; v_gene: TRBV20-1; j_gene: TRBJ1-1; CDR3aa: SARALEAF
d_gene: TRBD1; v_gene: TRBV7-9; j_gene: TRBJ1-1; CDR3aa: ASSLGQGRWDTEAF
d_gene: -; v_gene: TRBV18; j_gene: TRBJ1-1; CDR3aa: ASSPRDIFHNGTEAF
d_gene: -; v_gene: TRBV4-1; j_gene: TRBJ2-1; CDR3aa: ASSQGGGYEQF
d_gene: TRBD1; v_gene: TRBV5-1; j_gene: TRBJ1-4; CDR3aa: ASSPASGGPDEKLF
d_gene: -; v_gene: TRBV6-1; j_gene: TRBJ1-4; CDR3aa: ASSERGRGKGNEKLF
d_gene: TRBD2; v_gene: TRBV27; j_gene: TRBJ2-5; CDR3aa: ASSSPGLAETQY
d_gene: -; v_gene: TRBV11-2; j_gene: TRBJ2-7; CDR3aa: ASSLFTRQLYEQY
d_gene: TRBD2; v_gene: TRBV7-6; j_gene: TRBJ2-1; CDR3aa: ASSSSGASYNEQF
d_gene: TRBD1; v_gene: TRBV15; j_gene: TRBJ1-2; CDR3aa: ATSRDQYGQGYGYT
d_gene: -; v_gene: TRBV29-1; j_gene: TRBJ1-4; CDR3aa: SVEAPARSEKLF
d_gene: -; v_gene: TRBV19; j_gene: TRBJ1-1; CDR3aa: ASSLAGRADTEAF
d_gene: TRBD1; v_gene: TRBV19; j_gene: TRBJ1-1; CDR3aa: ASSANDRGPRDTEAF
d_gene: -; v_gene: TRBV5-1; j_gene: TRBJ2-7; CDR3aa: ASRPTGDPPYEQY
d_gene: TRBD2; v_gene: TRBV5-1; j_gene: TRBJ2-1; CDR3aa: ASSPPGAGEYNEQF
d_gene: -; v_gene: TRBV29-1; j_gene: TRBJ2-2; CDR3aa: SVGDIANTGELF
d_gene: TRBD2; v_gene: TRBV15; j_gene: TRBJ2-3; CDR3aa: ATSREGVQREWVGTDTQY
d_gene: -; v_gene: TRBV29-1; j_gene: TRBJ2-1; CDR3aa: SVEEVIDNEQF